This TCR beta chain stems from a study of a mutant IDH1 vaccine in newly diagnosed glioma. Across the whole study: Treated patients had a mean age of around 40 years and an approximately 60% male, around 38% female split.

As concerns this clone: Antigen unknown.

As for time point: week 35, safety follow-up. All doses held 300 ug of mutant IDH1 20-mer peptide, with topical imiquimod. Germline V gene data show CDR1 as LNHDA and CDR2 as SQIVND (reference sequence). This CDR3 is built from 17 residues. Trimming shortened V by 1 base and J by 1 base, and 13 bases separated the two germline ends. Method: immunoSEQ multiplex PCR; TCRdb's copy keeps in-frame clones and lacks some. The sample carries tens of thousands of clones, approximately 92% recorded once. This sequence joins TRBV19 and TRBJ2-2; no clear D. The receptor was isolated from a middle-aged man with glioma. Specimen: PBMCs, collected from a glioma patient whose treatment included an IDH1 peptide vaccine. The CDR3, as DNA: TGTGCCAGTAGTATAGCAGGAAGGAGACTGAACACCGGGGAGCTGTTTTTT. Translation gives CASSIAGRRLNTGELFF.